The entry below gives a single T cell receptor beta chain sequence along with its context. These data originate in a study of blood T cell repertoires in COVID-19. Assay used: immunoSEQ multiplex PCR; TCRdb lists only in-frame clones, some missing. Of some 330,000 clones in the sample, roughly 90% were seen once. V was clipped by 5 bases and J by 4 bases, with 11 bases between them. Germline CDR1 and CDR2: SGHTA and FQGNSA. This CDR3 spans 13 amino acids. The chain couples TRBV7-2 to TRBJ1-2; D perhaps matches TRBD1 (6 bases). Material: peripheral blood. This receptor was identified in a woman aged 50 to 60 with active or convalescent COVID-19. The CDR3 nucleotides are TGTGCCAGCAGCCCGGGGACAACCTATGGCTACACCTTC. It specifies CASSPGTTYGYTF.